This T cell receptor (beta chain) originates from a study of CD8+ T cells in alopecia areata. About 5 patients had their CD4+ cells sorted into CD25+CD127- cells. The study team obtained lesional scalp punch biopsies and peripheral blood from alopecia areata patients. Broader study findings: Alopecia totalis/universalis scalp especially showed more expanded CD8+ clones than normal scalp.

Following RNA extraction, reverse transcription yielded cDNA that acted as the sequencing template. Clones were read by immunoSEQ multiplex PCR, and TCRdb kept only the in-frame ones, dropping some. The sample has roughly 20,000 clones, more than 60% seen once. The J segment lost 5 bases and the V segment lost 4 bases, leaving 5 bases of the junction unmatched. This CDR3 spans 14 amino acids. The germline gives CDR1 MNHNY, CDR2 SVGAGI (reference sequence). In its sample, this clone was seen a few times. Its antigen is undetermined. The sequencing input was CD4+ Tregs sorted from blood. This clonotype originated in a human donor with alopecia areata. This chain joins TRBV6-6 and TRBJ2-4; 7 bases line up with TRBD2. The CDR3 DNA reads TGTGCCAGCAGTTCAACTAGCGAACAAAACATTCAGTACTTC. It yields the protein CASSSTSEQNIQYF.